These 21 T cell receptor beta chains were sequenced from one sample in a study of blood T cells in healthy people across ages. A second about 6 to 12 cycle PCR used barcoded and J-beta primers. One entry per CDR3 protein results from TCRdb running MiXCR on the 5' RACE reads. The data contain approximately 800,000 distinct CDR3 sequences, approximately 53% of them seen just once; the ten biggest clones take up roughly 25%. Sequences were obtained from blood. Receptors were obtained from a man between 35 and 55 years old in good health.

J is TRBJ1-1 and V is TRBV29-1, with 7 bases identical to TRBD1. Trimming removed 6 bases from V and 3 bases from J; junction bases left unmatched: 13. The germline gives CDR1 SQVTM, CDR2 ANQGSEA. The CDR3 is made up of 15 amino acids. In nucleotides, the CDR3 is TGCAGCGTCCTCAAGGGGGCACTGGTGGACACTGAAGCTTTCTTT. Translated, it gives CSVLKGALVDTEAFF.

This chain links TRBV27 with TRBJ2-2; no definite D call. The CDR3 loop spans 12 amino acids. Trimming shortened V by 5 bases and J by 10 bases, and 11 bases separated the two germline ends. CDR1 and CDR2 from the germline V gene are MNHEY and SMNVEV (reference sequence). CDR3 in amino acids: CASSKPFKELFF. CDR3 sequence (DNA): TGTGCCAGCAGTAAACCTTTCAAGGAGCTGTTTTTT.

The chain combines TRBV6-1 with TRBJ1-2, with 7 bases lining up with TRBD1. Germline assignment: CDR1 MNHNS and CDR2 SASEGT. Trimming at V came to 6 bases and at J to 1 base, leaving 17 bases not matched to a gene. The CDR3 length is 18 residues. The CDR3 protein is CASRGLWKPGQSNYGYTF. The CDR3 bases are TGTGCCAGCAGAGGGCTTTGGAAACCGGGACAGAGTAACTATGGCTACACCTTC.

There are a few counts of this clonotype. The chain couples TRBV5-1 to TRBJ2-3, with no clear D. This CDR3 has 15 amino acids. Between the trimmed V and J ends, which lost 4 bases and 2 bases, there was a span of 14 bases. From germline, CDR1 is SGHRS and CDR2 YFSETQ. The CDR3 bases are TGCGCCAGCAGCCGTAGCTCACCCTCCACAGATACGCAGTATTTT. It yields the protein CASSRSSPSTDTQYF.

The gene calls are TRBV7-2 and TRBJ1-4; perhaps TRBD1 as D (5 bases). Trimming removed 0 bases from V and 5 bases from J, with 10 bases in between. This CDR3 spans 15 amino acids. Germline CDR1 and CDR2: SGHTA and FQGNSA. CDR3 in amino acids: CASSLARAPNEKLFF. The CDR3 DNA reads TGTGCCAGCAGCTTAGCCAGGGCCCCGAATGAAAAACTGTTTTTT.

This chain connects TRBV12-3 or TRBV12-4 to TRBJ2-7; 8 bases align to TRBD2. Trimming at V came to 0 bases and at J to 3 bases, leaving 7 bases not matched to a gene. The CDR3 totals 16 residues. The CDR3 reads CASSLAPGAGGYEQYF. The DNA for the CDR3 is TGTGCCAGCAGTTTAGCCCCTGGGGCGGGAGGCTACGAGCAGTACTTC.

The chain employs TRBV7-2 and TRBJ2-1; no definite D call. V dropped 2 bases and J dropped 7 bases, with 9 bases sitting between them. The germline gives CDR1 SGHTA, CDR2 FQGNSA. This CDR3 region has 13 residues. The CDR3 bases are TGTGCCAGCAGCTTAAATTCCCGAAATGAGCAGTTCTTC. Amino acid sequence: CASSLNSRNEQFF.

The V gene is TRBV7-2, the J gene TRBJ1-2; D ambiguous. This CDR3 contains 15 residues. Trimming removed 5 bases from V and 1 base from J, with 14 bases in between. The germline CDR1 and CDR2 sequences are SGHTA and FQGNSA. The CDR3 sequence is CASSPPQAFNYGYTF. The CDR3 nucleotides are TGTGCCAGCAGCCCACCGCAGGCCTTTAACTATGGCTACACCTTC.

The rearrangement links TRBV5-4 to TRBJ2-3; D not resolved. There are 14 residues in the CDR3. The germline gives CDR1 SGHNT, CDR2 YYREEE (reference sequence). Trimming took off 4 bases at V and 4 bases at J, with 13 bases between the two ends. The CDR3 sequence is CASSVRTVADTQYF. DNA for the CDR3: TGTGCCAGCAGCGTGCGCACTGTGGCAGATACGCAGTATTTT.

V is TRBV11-2 and J is TRBJ2-5; D perhaps matches TRBD2 (5 bases). CDR3 length equals 14 residues. Germline CDR1 and CDR2: SGHAT and FQNNGV. Between the trimmed V and J ends, which lost 2 bases and 2 bases, there was a span of 9 bases. CDR3 bases: TGTGCCAGCAGCTTAACGAGCGGACAAGAGACCCAGTACTTC. As protein: CASSLTSGQETQYF.

The chain is built from TRBV14 and TRBJ1-1; no clear D gene. Germline-derived CDR1 and CDR2 are SGHDN and FVKESK. The CDR3 extends over 13 amino acids. Trimming pared 0 bases from V and 8 bases from J, leaving 10 bases between. The CDR3 is CASSQDLIGEAFF. The CDR3 coding sequence is TGTGCCAGCAGCCAAGATCTCATTGGGGAAGCTTTCTTT.

The J gene is TRBJ2-3, the V gene TRBV6-2 or TRBV6-3; D call uncertain. Germline V CDR1 and CDR2: MNHEY, SVGEGT. The CDR3 has 12 amino acids. V was pared by 5 bases and J by 2 bases, with 5 bases between. CDR3: CASSDITDTQYF. The CDR3 bases are TGTGCCAGCAGTGATATCACAGATACGCAGTATTTT.

This clonotype showed up just a few times. This chain connects TRBV7-2 to TRBJ2-1; 9 nucleotides agree with TRBD2. The ends lost 1 base at V and 6 bases at J; junction bases unmatched: 4. The germline CDR1 and CDR2 sequences are SGHTA and FQGNSA. CDR3 length: 15 amino acids. CDR3 nucleotides: TGTGCCAGCAGCTTAGAGCTAGCGGGAAGCAATGAGCAGTTCTTC. This sequence encodes CASSLELAGSNEQFF.

This clonotype was seen a handful of times. The chain employs TRBV7-2 and TRBJ2-7; 10 bases line up with TRBD2. CDR1 is SGHTA, CDR2 FQGNSA, per germline. The CDR3 length is 14 residues. Losses at the gene ends were 5 bases for V and 6 bases for J; bases not matched to a gene: 7. CDR3 loop: CASSSSGTSAEQYF. For the CDR3, the DNA is TGTGCCAGCAGCAGCTCGGGGACTAGCGCCGAGCAGTACTTC.

This clonotype came up a few times. The V gene is TRBV12-3 or TRBV12-4, the J gene TRBJ2-3; 12 nucleotides line up with TRBD2. V lost 6 bases to trimming and J lost 7 bases; unmatched junction nucleotides: 11. CDR3 length: 16 residues. CDR3 in DNA: TGTGCCAGCAGCAGTACGACTAGCGGGAGTATTTATACGCAGTATTTT. Translating gives CASSSTTSGSIYTQYF.

V and J are TRBV7-8 and TRBJ1-2; no firm D call. The germline V gene has CDR1 SGHVS and CDR2 FQNEAQ. The CDR3 consists of 16 residues. The V end lost 4 bases, the J end lost 0 bases, and 15 bases lay between the germline ends. CDR3 region: CASSSSLTPTNYGYTF. The CDR3 DNA reads as TGTGCCAGCAGCTCGTCCCTGACACCCACTAACTATGGCTACACCTTC.

V usage is TRBV11-1 and J usage is TRBJ2-2, with TRBD1 matching over 7 bases. Trimming cost V 2 bases and J 1 base; bases outside gene matches: 10. The CDR3 is made up of 18 amino acids. Per germline, CDR1 SGHAT and CDR2 FQDESV (reference sequence). CDR3 loop: CASSLRIQGSGNTGELFF. CDR3 DNA sequence: TGTGCCAGCAGCTTACGGATACAGGGGTCGGGGAACACCGGGGAGCTGTTTTTT.

This clonotype has just a few counts. V gene TRBV7-2 combines with J gene TRBJ2-3; 10 nucleotides align to TRBD2. The germline gives CDR1 SGHTA, CDR2 FQGNSA. The CDR3 totals 14 residues. V shed 2 bases and J 7 bases; nucleotides not matched to a gene: 3. CDR3 sequence: CASSLSGGVNTQYF. CDR3 nucleotide sequence: TGTGCCAGCAGCTTAAGCGGGGGGGTTAATACGCAGTATTTT.

The chain is built from TRBV28 and TRBJ2-1; unclear D gene. V lost 3 bases and J 0 bases, leaving 12 bases between the germline ends. CDR3 length: 16 amino acids. Germline assignment: CDR1 MDHEN and CDR2 SYDVKM. The CDR3 reads CASSFGPIPSYNEQFF. The CDR3 DNA follows: TGTGCCAGCAGTTTCGGGCCAATTCCCTCCTACAATGAGCAGTTCTTC. Supplemented by reference TRBV28 and TRBJ2-1, the full variable domain reads DVKVTQSSRYLVKRTGEKVFLECVQDMDHENMFWYRQDPGLGLRLIYFSYDVKMKEKGDIPEGYSVSREKKERFSLILESASTNQTSMYLCASSFGPIPSYNEQFFGPGTRLTVL.

The sample holds a few counts of this clonotype. CDR3 sequence: CASSLGSASYNEQFF. The CDR3, as DNA: TGTGCCAGCAGCTTAGGGAGCGCCTCCTACAATGAGCAGTTCTTC. The rearrangement uses TRBV7-8 and TRBJ2-1; D gene uncertain. The CDR3 runs to 15 residues. Trimming took 1 base from V and 0 from J, leaving 7 bases between them. Germline CDR1 reads SGHVS; CDR2 reads FQNEAQ.

This clonotype showed up just once. The CDR3 reads CASSQPGVRETQYF. CDR3 sequence (DNA): TGTGCCAGCAGCCAACCGGGGGTTCGTGAGACCCAGTACTTC. The J gene is TRBJ2-5, the V gene TRBV3-1, with D perhaps matching TRBD2 (6 bases). There are 14 residues in the CDR3. The germline CDR1 and CDR2 sequences are LGHDT and YNNKEL (reference sequence). Trimming stripped 2 bases from V and 5 bases from J, with 12 bases between.